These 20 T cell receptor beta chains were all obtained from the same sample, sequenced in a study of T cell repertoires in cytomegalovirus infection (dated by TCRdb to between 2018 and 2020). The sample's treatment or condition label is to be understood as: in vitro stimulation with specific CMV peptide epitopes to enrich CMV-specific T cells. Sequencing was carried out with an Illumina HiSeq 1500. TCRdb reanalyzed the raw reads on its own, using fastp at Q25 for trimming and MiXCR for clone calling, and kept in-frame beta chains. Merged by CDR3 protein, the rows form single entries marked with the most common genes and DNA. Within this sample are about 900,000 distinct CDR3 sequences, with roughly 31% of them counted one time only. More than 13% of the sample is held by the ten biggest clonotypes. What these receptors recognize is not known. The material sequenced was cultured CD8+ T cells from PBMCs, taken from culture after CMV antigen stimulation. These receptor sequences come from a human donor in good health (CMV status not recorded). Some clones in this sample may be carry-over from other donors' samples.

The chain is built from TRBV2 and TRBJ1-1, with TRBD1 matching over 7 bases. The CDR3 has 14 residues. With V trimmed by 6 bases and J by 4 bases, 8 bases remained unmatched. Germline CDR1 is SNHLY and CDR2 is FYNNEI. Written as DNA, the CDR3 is TGTGCCAGCAGCCCGACAGGGTATGGCACTGAAGCTTTCTTT. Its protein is CASSPTGYGTEAFF. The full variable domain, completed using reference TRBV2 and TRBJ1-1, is EPEVTQTPSHQVTQMGQEVILRCVPISNHLYFYWYRQILGQKVEFLVSFYNNEISEKSEIFDDQFSVERPDGSNFTLKIRSTKLEDSAMYFCASSPTGYGTEAFFGQGTRLTVV.

CDR3 amino acids: CASSERQFATNEKLFF. The CDR3 nucleotides are TGTGCCAGCAGTGAAAGACAGTTTGCAACTAATGAAAAACTGTTTTTT. This rearrangement joins TRBV6-1 to TRBJ1-4; tentatively, D is TRBD1 (5 bases). V shed 2 bases and J shed 0 bases, with 10 bases lying between them. The CDR3 is 16 amino acids. Germline values: CDR1 MNHNS, CDR2 SASEGT.

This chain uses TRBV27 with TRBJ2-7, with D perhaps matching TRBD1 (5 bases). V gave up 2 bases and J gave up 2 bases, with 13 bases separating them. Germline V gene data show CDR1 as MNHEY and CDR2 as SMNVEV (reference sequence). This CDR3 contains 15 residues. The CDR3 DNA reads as TGTGCCAGCAGTTTAGGGGCCTATGACGCCTACGAGCAGTACTTC. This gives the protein CASSLGAYDAYEQYF.

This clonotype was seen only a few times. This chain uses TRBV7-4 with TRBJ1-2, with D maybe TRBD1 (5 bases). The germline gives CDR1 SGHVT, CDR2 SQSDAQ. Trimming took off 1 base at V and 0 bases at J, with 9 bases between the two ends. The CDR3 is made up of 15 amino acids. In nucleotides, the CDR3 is TGTGCCAGCAGCTTAGACGCAGGGCCTAACTATGGCTACACCTTC. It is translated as CASSLDAGPNYGYTF. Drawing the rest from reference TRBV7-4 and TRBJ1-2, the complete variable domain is GAGVSQSPRYKVAKRGRDVALRCDSISGHVTLYWYRQTLGQGSEVLTYSQSDAQRDKSGRPSGRFSAERPERSVSTLKIQRTEQGDSAVYLCASSLDAGPNYGYTFGSGTRLTVV.

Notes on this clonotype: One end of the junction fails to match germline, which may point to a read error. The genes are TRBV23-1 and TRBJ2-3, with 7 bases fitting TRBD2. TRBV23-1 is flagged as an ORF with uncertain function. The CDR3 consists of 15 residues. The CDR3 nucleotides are TGTGCCAGCAGTGGACTAGAGAGCTGCACAGATACGCAGTATTTT. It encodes CASSGLESCTDTQYF.

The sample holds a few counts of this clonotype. The CDR3 coding sequence is TGTGCCAGCAACCGGGACAGGGATTCCTCTCCTTTCTACGAGCAGTACTTC. Its translation: CASNRDRDSSPFYEQYF. This rearrangement joins TRBV12-3 or TRBV12-4 to TRBJ2-7; 9 nucleotides line up with TRBD1. Trimming took 7 bases from V and 3 from J; bases not matched to a gene: 16. The CDR3 has 17 residues.

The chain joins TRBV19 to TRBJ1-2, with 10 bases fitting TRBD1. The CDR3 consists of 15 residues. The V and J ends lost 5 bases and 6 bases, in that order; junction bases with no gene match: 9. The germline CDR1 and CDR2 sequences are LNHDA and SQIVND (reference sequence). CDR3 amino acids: CASSERDRGQDGYTF. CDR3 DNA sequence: TGTGCCAGTAGTGAGCGGGACAGGGGACAGGATGGCTACACCTTC.

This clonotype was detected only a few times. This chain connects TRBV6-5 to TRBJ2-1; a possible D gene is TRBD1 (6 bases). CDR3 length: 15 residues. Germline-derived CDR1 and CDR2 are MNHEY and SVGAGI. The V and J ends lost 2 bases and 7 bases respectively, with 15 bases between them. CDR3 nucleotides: TGTGCCAGCAGTTACCTGTCAGGGGCGAGTAATGAGCAGTTCTTC. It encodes CASSYLSGASNEQFF.

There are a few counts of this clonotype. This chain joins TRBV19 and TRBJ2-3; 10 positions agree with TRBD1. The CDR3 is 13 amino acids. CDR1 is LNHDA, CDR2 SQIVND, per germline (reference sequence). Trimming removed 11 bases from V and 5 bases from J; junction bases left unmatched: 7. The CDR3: CAPRQGAGDTQYF. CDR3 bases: TGTGCCCCGAGACAGGGGGCGGGAGATACGCAGTATTTT.

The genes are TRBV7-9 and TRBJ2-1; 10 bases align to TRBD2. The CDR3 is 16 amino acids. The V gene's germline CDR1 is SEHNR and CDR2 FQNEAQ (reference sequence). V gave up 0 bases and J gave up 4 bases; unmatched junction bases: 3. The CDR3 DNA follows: TGTGCCAGCAGCTTAGCGGGTAGCGGGGGGTACAATGAGCAGTTCTTC. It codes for CASSLAGSGGYNEQFF.

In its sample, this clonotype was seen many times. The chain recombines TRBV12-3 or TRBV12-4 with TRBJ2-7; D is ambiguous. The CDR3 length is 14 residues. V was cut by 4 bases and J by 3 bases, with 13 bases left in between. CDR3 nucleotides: TGTGCCAGCAGTTCCCACCCGGGTGGCTACGAGCAGTACTTC. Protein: CASSSHPGGYEQYF.

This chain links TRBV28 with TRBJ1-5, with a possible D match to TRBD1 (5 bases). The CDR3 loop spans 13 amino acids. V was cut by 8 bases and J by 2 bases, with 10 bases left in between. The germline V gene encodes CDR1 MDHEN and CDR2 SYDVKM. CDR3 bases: TGTGCCAGCCAAATAGGGGGCAATCAGCCCCAGCATTTT. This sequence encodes CASQIGGNQPQHF.

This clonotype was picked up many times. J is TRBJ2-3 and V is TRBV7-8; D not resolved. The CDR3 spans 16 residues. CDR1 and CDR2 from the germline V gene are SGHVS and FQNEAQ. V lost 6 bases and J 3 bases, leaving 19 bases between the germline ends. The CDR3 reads CASRRSLIRATDTQYF. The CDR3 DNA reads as TGTGCCAGCAGACGGTCTCTGATTAGGGCGACAGATACGCAGTATTTT.

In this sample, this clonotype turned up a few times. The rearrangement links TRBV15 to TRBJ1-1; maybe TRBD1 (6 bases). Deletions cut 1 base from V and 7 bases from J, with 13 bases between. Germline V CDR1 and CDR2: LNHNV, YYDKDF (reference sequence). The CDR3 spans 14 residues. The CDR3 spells CATSRVRGWLEAFF. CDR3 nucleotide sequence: TGTGCCACCAGCAGAGTCAGGGGATGGCTTGAAGCTTTCTTT.

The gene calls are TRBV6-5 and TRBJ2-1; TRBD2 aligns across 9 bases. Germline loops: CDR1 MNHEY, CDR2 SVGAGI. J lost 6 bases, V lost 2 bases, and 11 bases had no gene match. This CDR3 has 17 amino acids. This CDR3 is CASSYPSAGGPFNEQFF. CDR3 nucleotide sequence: TGTGCCAGCAGTTACCCCTCGGCGGGGGGGCCTTTCAATGAGCAGTTCTTC.

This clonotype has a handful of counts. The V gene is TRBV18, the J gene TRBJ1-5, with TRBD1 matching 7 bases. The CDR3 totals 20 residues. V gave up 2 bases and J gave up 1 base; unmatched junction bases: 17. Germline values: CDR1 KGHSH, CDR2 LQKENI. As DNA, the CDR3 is TGTGCCAGCTCACCATGCCTTTTTCTTGGGTACAGGGGAAGCAATCAGCCCCAGCATTTT. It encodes CASSPCLFLGYRGSNQPQHF. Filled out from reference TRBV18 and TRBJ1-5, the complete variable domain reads NAGVMQNPRHLVRRRGQEARLRCSPMKGHSHVYWYRQLPEEGLKFMVYLQKENIIDESGMPKERFSAEFPKEGPSILRIQQVVRGDSAAYFCASSPCLFLGYRGSNQPQHFGDGTRLSIL.

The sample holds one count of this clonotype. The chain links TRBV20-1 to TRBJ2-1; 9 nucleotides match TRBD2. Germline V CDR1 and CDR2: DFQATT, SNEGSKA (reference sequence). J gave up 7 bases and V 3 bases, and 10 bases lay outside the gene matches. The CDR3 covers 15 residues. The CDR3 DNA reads TGCAGTGCTAGTGAAAGCGGGGGGCGGGGGAATGAGCAGTTCTTC. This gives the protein CSASESGGRGNEQFF.

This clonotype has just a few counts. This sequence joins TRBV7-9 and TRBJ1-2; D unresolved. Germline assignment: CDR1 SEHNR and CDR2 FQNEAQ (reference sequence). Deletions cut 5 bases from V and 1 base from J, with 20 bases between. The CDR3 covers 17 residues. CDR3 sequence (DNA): TGTGCCAGCAGCCGCCTTCTCCGGGATTCGGATAACTATGGCTACACCTTC. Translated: CASSRLLRDSDNYGYTF.

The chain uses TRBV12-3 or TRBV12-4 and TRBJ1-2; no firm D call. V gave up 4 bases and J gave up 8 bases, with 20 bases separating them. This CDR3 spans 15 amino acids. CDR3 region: CASSYGCLDVFGYTF. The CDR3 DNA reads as TGTGCCAGCAGTTATGGATGCCTGGACGTATTCGGCTACACCTTC.

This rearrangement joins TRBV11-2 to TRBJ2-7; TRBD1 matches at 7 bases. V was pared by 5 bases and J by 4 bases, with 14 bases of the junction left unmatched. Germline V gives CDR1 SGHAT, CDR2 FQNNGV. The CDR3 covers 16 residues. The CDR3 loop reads CASSLEVGQVDYEQYV. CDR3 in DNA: TGTGCCAGCAGCCTTGAGGTAGGACAGGTTGATTACGAGCAGTACGTC.